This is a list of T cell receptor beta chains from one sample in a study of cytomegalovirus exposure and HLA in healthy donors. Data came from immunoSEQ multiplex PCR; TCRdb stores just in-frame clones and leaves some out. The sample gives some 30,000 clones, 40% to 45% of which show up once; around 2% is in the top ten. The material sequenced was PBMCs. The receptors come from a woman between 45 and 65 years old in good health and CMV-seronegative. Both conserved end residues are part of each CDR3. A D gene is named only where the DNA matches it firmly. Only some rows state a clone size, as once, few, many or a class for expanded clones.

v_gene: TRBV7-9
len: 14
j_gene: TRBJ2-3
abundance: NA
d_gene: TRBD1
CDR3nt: TGTGCCAGCAGCTTAGGAGGGGGCCTCGATACGCAGTATTTT
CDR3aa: CASSLGGGLDTQYF

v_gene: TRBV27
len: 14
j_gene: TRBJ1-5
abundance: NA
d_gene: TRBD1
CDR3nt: TGTGCCAGCAGTATCGGGACAGGGTATCAGCCCCAGCATTTT
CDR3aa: CASSIGTGYQPQHF

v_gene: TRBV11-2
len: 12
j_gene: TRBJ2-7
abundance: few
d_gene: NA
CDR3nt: TGTGCCAGCAGCCTGGACAGAGCCGAGCAGTACTTC
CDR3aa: CASSLDRAEQYF

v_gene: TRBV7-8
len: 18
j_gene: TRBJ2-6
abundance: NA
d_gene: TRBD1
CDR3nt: TGTGCCAGCAGCGCCCGGACAGGGGCCCGCTCTGGGGCCAACGTCCTGACTTTC
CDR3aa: CASSARTGARSGANVLTF

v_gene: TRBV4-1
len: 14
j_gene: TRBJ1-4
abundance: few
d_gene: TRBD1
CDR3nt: TGCGCCAGCAGCCGCACCGGGACAGATGAAAAACTGTTTTTT
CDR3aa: CASSRTGTDEKLFF

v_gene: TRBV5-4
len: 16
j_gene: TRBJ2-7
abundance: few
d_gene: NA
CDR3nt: TGTGCCAGCAGCTTGGCCAGGCCAGGCCTCTCCTACGAGCAGTACTTC
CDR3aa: CASSLARPGLSYEQYF

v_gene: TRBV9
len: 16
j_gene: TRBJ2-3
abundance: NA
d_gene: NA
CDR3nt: TGTGCCAGCAGCGTAGCAATAAGGGGCCCGACAGATACGCAGTATTTT
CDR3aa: CASSVAIRGPTDTQYF

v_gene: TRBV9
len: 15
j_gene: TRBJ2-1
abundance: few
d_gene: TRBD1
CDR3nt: TGTGCCAGCAGCGTAGAAACAGGGGGGAGAGGTGAGCAGTTCTTC
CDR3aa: CASSVETGGRGEQFF

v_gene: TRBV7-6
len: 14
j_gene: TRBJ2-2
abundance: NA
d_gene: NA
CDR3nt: TGTGCCAGCAGCTTGGGGTGGACAGCCGGGGAGCTGTTTTTT
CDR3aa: CASSLGWTAGELFF

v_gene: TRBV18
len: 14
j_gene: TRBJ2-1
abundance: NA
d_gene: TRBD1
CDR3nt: TGTGCCAGCTCACCATCGGGGACAGGGCGGCGTCAGTTCTTC
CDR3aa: CASSPSGTGRRQFF

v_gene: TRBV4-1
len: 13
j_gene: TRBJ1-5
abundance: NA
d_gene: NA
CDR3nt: TGCGCCAGCAGCCGCCTAGGTTATCAGCCCCAGCATTTT
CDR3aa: CASSRLGYQPQHF

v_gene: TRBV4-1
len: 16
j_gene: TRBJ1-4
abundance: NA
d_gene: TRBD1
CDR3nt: TGCGCCAGCAGCCAAGATCTTGGCAGGGGGAGAGAAAAACTGTTTTTT
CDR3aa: CASSQDLGRGREKLFF

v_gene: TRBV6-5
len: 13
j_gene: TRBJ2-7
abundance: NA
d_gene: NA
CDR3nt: TGTGCCAGCAGTTACTCGACGACATACGAGCAGTACTTC
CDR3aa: CASSYSTTYEQYF

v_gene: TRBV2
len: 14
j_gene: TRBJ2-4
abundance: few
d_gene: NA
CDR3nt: TGTGCCAGCAGTGGTTTTGGGGCAGGGGACATTCAGTACTTC
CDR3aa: CASSGFGAGDIQYF

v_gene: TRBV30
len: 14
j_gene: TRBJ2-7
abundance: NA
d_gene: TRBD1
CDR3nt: TGTGCCTGGACCGACAGGGGGATTTCTTACGAGCAGTACTTC
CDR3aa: CAWTDRGISYEQYF

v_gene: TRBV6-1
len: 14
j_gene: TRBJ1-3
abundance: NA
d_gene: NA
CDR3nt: TGTGCCAGCCGCTCAGGGTTCTCTGGAAACACCATATATTTT
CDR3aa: CASRSGFSGNTIYF

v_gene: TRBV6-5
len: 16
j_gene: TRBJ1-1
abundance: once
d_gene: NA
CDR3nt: TGTGCCAGCAGTTTTGTAACACCGTCATCGAACACTGAAGCTTTCTTT
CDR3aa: CASSFVTPSSNTEAFF

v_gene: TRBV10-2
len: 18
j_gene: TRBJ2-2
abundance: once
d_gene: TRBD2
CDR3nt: TGCGCCAGCAACCCTCGGACTAGCGGGGGTTGGGGAACCGGGGAGCTGTTTTTT
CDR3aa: CASNPRTSGGWGTGELFF

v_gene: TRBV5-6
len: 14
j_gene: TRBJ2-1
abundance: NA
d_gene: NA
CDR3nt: TGTGCCAGCAACGGGGGGCAGGGGGCATTGAATTCGGTCTTC
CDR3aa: CASNGGQGALNSVF

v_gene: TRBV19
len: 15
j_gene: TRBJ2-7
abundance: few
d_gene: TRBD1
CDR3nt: TGTGCCAGTAGTATTCTGCCAGGGGGACCCTACGAGCAGTACTTC
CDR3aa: CASSILPGGPYEQYF

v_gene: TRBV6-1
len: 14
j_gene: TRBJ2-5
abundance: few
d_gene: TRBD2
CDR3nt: TGTGCCAGCAGAGGACTAGCGGGAGACGAGACCCAGTACTTC
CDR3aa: CASRGLAGDETQYF

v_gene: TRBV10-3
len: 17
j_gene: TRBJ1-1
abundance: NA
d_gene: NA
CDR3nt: TGTGCCATCAAGCCCCTTTTAGGAGTCTCCGAGGAGGCTGAAGCTTTCTTT
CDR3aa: CAIKPLLGVSEEAEAFF

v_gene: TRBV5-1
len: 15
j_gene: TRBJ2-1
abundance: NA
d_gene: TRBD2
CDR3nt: TGCGCCAGCAGCTTGGCGGGAGGGTCCCTTGAGGAGCAGTTCTTC
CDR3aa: CASSLAGGSLEEQFF

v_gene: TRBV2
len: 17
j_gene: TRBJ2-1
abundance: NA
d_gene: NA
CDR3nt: TGTGCCAGCAGTGAAGCGCTGGGGCTGAGCTCCTACAATGAGCAGTTCTTC
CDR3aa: CASSEALGLSSYNEQFF

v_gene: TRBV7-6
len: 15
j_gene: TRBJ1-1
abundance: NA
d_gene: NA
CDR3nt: TGTGCCAGCAGCGACCGGCGGCGTATGAACACTGAAGCTTTCTTT
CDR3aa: CASSDRRRMNTEAFF

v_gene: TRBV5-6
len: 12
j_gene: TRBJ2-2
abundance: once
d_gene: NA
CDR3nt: TGTGCCAGCAGCCCTCCGGGCGGGGAGCTGTTTTTT
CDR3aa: CASSPPGGELFF